This T cell receptor beta chain was recorded in a study of blood T cell repertoires in COVID-19. Study summary: Whether acute or convalescent, the COVID-19 samples came from the United States, Italy and Spain. From T cells, B-cell-depleted T cells, or PBMCs came the material, which was cDNA or gDNA.

The germline gives CDR1 SGHTA, CDR2 FQGTGA. CDR3 length: 14 residues. V was cut by 2 bases and J by 2 bases, with 7 bases left in between. In the study's own analysis: Amplification of reference gene primers was used by the study to estimate nucleated cell counts. Generated by immunoSEQ multiplex PCR, the TCRdb table keeps only in-frame clones and is missing some. V and J calls and clone size follow that table, whereas D and trimming were derived from the DNA. The data contain around 300,000 clones, 90% of them singletons. The material sequenced was peripheral blood. The source is a woman aged 40 to 50 with COVID-19, enrolled during active disease. The rearrangement joins TRBV7-3 to TRBJ1-5; tentative D call: TRBD1 (5 bases). In DNA form, the CDR3 reads TGTGCCAGCAGCTTAGCGGGGGGCAATCAGCCCCAGCATTTT. Its translation is CASSLAGGNQPQHF.